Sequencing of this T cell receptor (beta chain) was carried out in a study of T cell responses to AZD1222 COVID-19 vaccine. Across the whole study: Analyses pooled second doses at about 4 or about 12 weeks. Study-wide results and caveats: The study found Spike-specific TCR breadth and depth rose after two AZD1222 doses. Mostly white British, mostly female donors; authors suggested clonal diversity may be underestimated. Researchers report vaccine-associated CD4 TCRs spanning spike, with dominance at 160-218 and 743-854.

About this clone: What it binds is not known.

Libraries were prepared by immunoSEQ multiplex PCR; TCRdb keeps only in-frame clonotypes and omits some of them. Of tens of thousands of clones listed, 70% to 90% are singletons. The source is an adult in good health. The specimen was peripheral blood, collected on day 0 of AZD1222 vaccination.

As DNA, the CDR3 is TGCGCCAGCAGCTTGCGGTCAGGGAGCTCCTATAATTCACCCCTCCACTTT. Amino acid sequence: CASSLRSGSSYNSPLHF. The chain links TRBV5-1 to TRBJ1-6; maybe TRBD1 (5 bases). CDR3 length equals 17 residues. Per germline, CDR1 SGHRS and CDR2 YFSETQ. V was trimmed by 1 base and J by 0 bases, leaving 11 bases between them.